This entry lists 3 T cell receptor beta chains sequenced from one sample in a study of shared clonotypes between healthy human individuals. Profiling relied on immunoSEQ multiplex PCR, and the TCRdb table lists in-frame clones only, not all of them. The data show over 950,000 clones, with roughly 80% seen just once and 0.85% to 1% held by the top ten. Specimen: memory CD4+ T cells from PBMCs. Subset indicated: CD45RA-negative fraction. All receptors derive from a man between 18 and 35 years old in good health. Some clones in this sample may be carry-over from other donors' samples.

The V and J genes are TRBV5-1 and TRBJ2-7; D unclear. The V end lost 1 base, the J end lost 6 bases, and 5 bases lay between the germline ends. Germline V gene sequence: CDR1 SGHRS, CDR2 YFSETQ. The CDR3 has 11 amino acids. CDR3 coding DNA: TGCGCCAGCAGCTTGTACTCCGAGCAGTACTTC. Its protein is CASSLYSEQYF.

This rearrangement joins TRBV28 to TRBJ2-4, with a tentative D call TRBD2 (7 bases). The V gene's germline CDR1 is MDHEN and CDR2 SYDVKM. Trimming took 6 bases from V and 9 from J, leaving 24 bases between them. The CDR3 loop spans 16 amino acids. This chain's CDR3 is CASSPGGAGRGSIQYF. The CDR3 nucleotides are TGTGCCAGCAGCCCCGGTGGAGCAGGGAGGGGGAGCATTCAGTACTTC.

This rearrangement joins TRBV10-3 to TRBJ1-5; the D is unclear. The CDR3 covers 14 residues. Trimming left V 4 bases short and J 3 bases short, with 10 bases between. Germline V gene lookup returns CDR1 ENHRY and CDR2 SYGVKD. The DNA for the CDR3 is TGTGCCATCAGTGGATCCGGGGACAATCAGCCCCAGCATTTT. It is translated as CAISGSGDNQPQHF.